The source of this TCR beta chain is a study of spatial heterogeneity in lung cancer. Points from the study as a whole: Resection saw ubiquitous expanded tumor TCRs appear in blood more than follow-up did.

Time point denoted: sample taken at primary tumor resection. Frozen PBMC, nontumor lung or tumor provided whole RNA, which was sequenced unsorted. Donors were over 70 untreated early-stage non-small cell lung cancer patients. TCRdb reanalysed the 5' RACE reads using MiXCR and keeps one entry per CDR3 protein. The table shows more than 50,000 distinct CDR3 sequences, with less than 9% occurring only once. Turning to this clonotype: Its antigen remains unknown.

Per the germline V gene, CDR1 is SGHTA and CDR2 is FQGTGA. The CDR3 loop spans 15 amino acids. J was trimmed by 7 bases and V by 4 bases; bases with no gene match: 6. The chain joins TRBV7-3 to TRBJ2-2; 10 bases fit TRBD1. This receptor was obtained from a female donor with early-stage non-small cell lung cancer. Specimen: PBMCs, collected at surgery. The CDR3 reads CASSSRQGANGELFF. CDR3 sequence (DNA): TGTGCCAGCAGCTCCCGACAGGGGGCAAACGGGGAGCTGTTTTTT. Full variable domain (rest looked up from reference TRBV7-3 and TRBJ2-2): GAGVSQTPSNKVTEKGKYVELRCDPISGHTALYWYRQSLGQGPEFLIYFQGTGAADDSGLPNDRFFAVRPEGSVSTLKIQRTERGDSAVYLCASSSRQGANGELFFGEGSRLTVL.